This T cell receptor (beta chain) is from a study of cytomegalovirus exposure and HLA in healthy donors. PCR used 60 Vbeta primers and 13 Jbeta primers. Produced via immunoSEQ multiplex PCR; TCRdb's table is partial and in-frame only. The sample includes approximately 89,000 clones, roughly 60% seen only once; the top ten take about 5%. Findings and caveats of the study: Researchers had no immune exposure information except CMV serostatus available. Researchers reportedly found TCR beta sequences accurately predicted most subjects' HLA-A and HLA-B alleles. The investigators catalogued 180 or so TCR beta chains as cytomegalovirus-associated.

A word on this clone: Its specificity is unknown.

Trimming took 10 bases from V and 3 from J, leaving 16 bases between them. The CDR3 covers 13 residues. Germline values: CDR1 MDHEN, CDR2 SYDVKM. Healthy bone marrow donors supplied every sample. The chain carries TRBV28 and TRBJ2-7, with D tentatively TRBD1 (7 bases). The sequencing sample was made of PBMCs. The TCR comes from a young woman in good health and CMV-seropositive. CDR3 loop: CATRRDSHYEQYF. CDR3 sequence (DNA): TGTGCCACCCGGCGGGACAGTCACTACGAGCAGTACTTC.